Listed below are T cell receptor beta chains from one sample, sequenced in a study of graft-versus-host responses after intestinal transplantation. Only in-frame clones appear in the TCRdb table, and some are missing; sequencing was by immunoSEQ multiplex PCR. The sample lists about 78,000 clones, 90% occurring once. For these TCRs, the target antigens are not known. The sample was unstimulated CD8+ T cells sorted from spleen or lymph node cells, taken before transplant. The receptors stem from a human donor who was the organ donor for an intestinal transplant. The CDR3 runs from the conserved cysteine through the conserved F or W.

j_call v_call cdr3_aa
TRBJ1-5 TRBV4-2 CASSQDSRGLYQPQHF
TRBJ2-3 TRBV4-2 CASSPRDQQTGIGDTQYF
TRBJ1-1 TRBV4-3 CASSPTGIRTEAFF
TRBJ2-6 TRBV25-1 CASSGYRPSGANVLTF
TRBJ2-1 TRBV4-2 CASSPAPGGGNEQFF
TRBJ1-3 TRBV14 CASSQEATIYF
TRBJ2-3 TRBV2 CASREGDTQYF
TRBJ1-5 TRBV6-5 CASSYSRGSGQHF
TRBJ2-1 TRBV6-1 CASLLSSYNEQFF
TRBJ2-3 TRBV7-8 CASSSSGGSTDTQYF
TRBJ2-1 TRBV4-3 CASSQENLPGGEQFF
TRBJ1-3 TRBV9 CASSVEPGHTGNTIYF
TRBJ2-5 TRBV4-3 CASSQDSEETQYF
TRBJ1-1 TRBV5-1 CASSLAQAGGEAFF
TRBJ1-4 TRBV7-9 CASQGPNEKLFF
TRBJ1-2 TRBV12-5 CASGLVPGGGYTF
TRBJ2-3 TRBV4-1 CASSLMERGTSTDTQYF
TRBJ1-1 TRBV27 CASSSLTGRTEAFF
TRBJ2-5 TRBV5-4 CASSFRGGPLQETQYF
TRBJ1-5 TRBV7-6 CASSAGTGGPQHF
TRBJ2-5 TRBV27 CASSLMANRGVGETQYF
TRBJ2-3 TRBV6-5 CASSYLAGTDTQYF
TRBJ1-2 TRBV7-9 CASSLTGDGYTF
TRBJ1-6 TRBV7-9 CASSLSGPANSPLHF
TRBJ1-2 TRBV15 CATSREIVGREFYGYTF
TRBJ1-2 TRBV5-1 CASSWDSFFYGYTF
TRBJ1-1 TRBV25-1 CASSRDRVNRGTEAFF
TRBJ1-6 TRBV2 CASSESDSPNSPLHF
TRBJ1-3 TRBV13 CASSLKGGMSGNTIYF
TRBJ1-1 TRBV6-5 CASSYSVQNTEAFF
TRBJ1-5 TRBV7-9 CASSFGRAGGQPQHF
TRBJ1-5 TRBV30 CAWSIRQGYQPQHF
TRBJ1-1 TRBV6-4 CASISPDREAFF
TRBJ2-1 TRBV5-8 CASSLGQGSYNEQFF
TRBJ1-5 TRBV6-5 CASSSGTGNQPQHF
TRBJ1-5 TRBV15 CATSRDDRDNQPQHF
TRBJ1-2 TRBV7-6 CASSLAYGIYGYTF
TRBJ1-6 TRBV4-1 CASSQDPGGNSPLHF
TRBJ1-2 TRBV27 CASRAAHQRANYGYTF
TRBJ2-3 TRBV27 CASSFQGADTQYF
TRBJ2-1 TRBV4-3 CASSQSRGGGEQFF
TRBJ2-2 TRBV5-1 CASSLDGQRTGELFF
TRBJ1-1 TRBV11-2 CASSRAGQGSEAFF
TRBJ2-1 TRBV9 CASSVEVRTSSYNEQFF